This is a list of T cell receptor beta chains from one sample in a study of cytomegalovirus exposure and HLA in healthy donors. Sequencing was performed with immunoSEQ multiplex PCR; in TCRdb, only in-frame clones are kept and a portion is missing. Here the sample spans 150,000 to 200,000 clones, roughly 73% being singletons. The specimen was PBMCs. Receptors were obtained from a female donor in good health and CMV-seronegative. Each CDR3 is given with its conserved first and last residue. The D gene is left open where the match is weak. Clone size, where shown, is once, few, many, or a class for clones that have expanded.

j_call clone_size v_call d_call cdr3_aa cdr3_nt
TRBJ2-7 . TRBV9 TRBD1 CASSPTGQPYEQYF TGTGCCAGCAGCCCGACGGGACAGCCCTACGAGCAGTACTTC
TRBJ2-3 . TRBV5-1 TRBD2 CASSPGWEGDTQYF TGCGCCAGCAGCCCAGGATGGGAGGGGGATACGCAGTATTTT
TRBJ2-7 once TRBV12-5 TRBD1 CASGLTGAGLMSSYEQYF TGTGCTAGTGGCCTGACAGGGGCTGGATTAATGAGCTCCTACGAGCAGTACTTC
TRBJ2-3 . TRBV27 TRBD2 CASSFWSSGTHTQYF TGTGCCAGCAGTTTTTGGTCTAGCGGGACCCATACGCAGTATTTT
TRBJ2-5 . TRBV11-3 . CASSTTTQETQYF TGTGCCAGCTCGACGACTACCCAAGAGACCCAGTACTTC
TRBJ1-2 . TRBV11-2 . CASSPDSYYGYTF TGTGCCAGCAGCCCGGACAGCTACTATGGCTACACCTTC
TRBJ2-3 . TRBV4-1 TRBD2 CASSQPPGTSGTPLTDTQYF TGCGCCAGCAGCCAACCTCCCGGGACTAGCGGGACGCCACTTACTGATACGCAGTATTTT
TRBJ2-7 . TRBV1 . CTSSTGTSGRAWEQYF TGCACCAGCAGCACCGGGACTAGCGGGAGGGCCTGGGAGCAGTACTTC
TRBJ2-5 . TRBV7-7 TRBD1 CASSLQGAPGGQYF TGTGCCAGCAGTCTACAGGGGGCTCCCGGGGGCCAGTACTTC
TRBJ2-3 . TRBV7-9 TRBD1 CASSLEGTGGDTQYF TGTGCCAGCAGCTTAGAAGGGACAGGGGGGGATACGCAGTATTTT
TRBJ2-5 . TRBV7-9 . CASSLVSGQETQYF TGTGCCAGCAGCTTAGTTAGCGGCCAAGAGACCCAGTACTTC
TRBJ1-1 . TRBV28 TRBD1 CASSPGQGNTEAFF TGTGCCAGCAGTCCAGGACAGGGAAACACTGAAGCTTTCTTT
TRBJ1-5 . TRBV16 TRBD1 CASSQFGQGNQPQHF TGTGCCAGCAGCCAATTTGGACAGGGAAATCAGCCCCAGCATTTT
TRBJ2-7 . TRBV10-1 TRBD2 CASSEIPPSGRGAKHEQYF TGCGCCAGCAGTGAGATCCCTCCTAGCGGGAGGGGAGCGAAGCACGAGCAGTACTTC
TRBJ2-7 . TRBV7-2 TRBD1 CASSFRDSSYEQYF TGTGCCAGCAGCTTCCGGGACAGCTCCTACGAGCAGTACTTC
TRBJ2-1 . TRBV11-3 . CASSLVGQGREQFF TGTGCCAGCAGCTTAGTGGGGCAGGGCCGAGAGCAGTTCTTC
TRBJ2-1 . TRBV5-1 . CASRKSGADNEQFF TGCGCCAGCAGGAAGAGTGGGGCCGACAATGAGCAGTTCTTC
TRBJ2-7 . TRBV27 TRBD2 CASSSLAGGEYEQYF TGTGCCAGCAGTTCGCTAGCGGGAGGGGAATACGAGCAGTACTTC
TRBJ1-2 . TRBV18 TRBD1 CASSPSGQNTNYGYTF TGTGCCAGCTCACCATCGGGACAGAACACTAACTATGGCTACACCTTC
TRBJ1-5 . TRBV7-9 TRBD1 CASSSGTGDWQPQHF TGTGCCAGCAGCTCCGGGACAGGGGACTGGCAGCCCCAGCATTTT
TRBJ2-7 . TRBV11-1 . CASSFEGFGYEQYF TGTGCCAGCAGCTTCGAGGGTTTCGGTTACGAGCAGTACTTC
TRBJ1-5 . TRBV6-1 TRBD1 CASSDSDRVMGNQPQHF TGTGCCAGCAGTGACAGTGACAGGGTAATGGGGAATCAGCCCCAGCATTTT
TRBJ1-6 . TRBV7-2 TRBD1 CASSLTGVNSPLHF TGTGCCAGCAGCTTAACAGGGGTGAATTCACCCCTCCACTTT
TRBJ2-7 . TRBV2 . CASSEFYRDDNEQYF TGTGCCAGCAGTGAATTTTACAGGGATGACAACGAGCAGTACTTC
TRBJ2-6 . TRBV28 . CATLSLSGANVLTF TGTGCCACTCTGTCCCTCTCTGGGGCCAACGTCCTGACTTTC
TRBJ1-4 . TRBV28 TRBD1 CASSSEGAWKLFF TGTGCCAGCAGTTCAGAGGGGGCGTGGAAACTGTTTTTT
TRBJ2-1 . TRBV18 . CASSRGQPSSYNEQFF TGTGCCAGCTCCCGCGGACAGCCGAGCTCCTACAATGAGCAGTTCTTC
TRBJ1-1 once TRBV6-5 . CASSPRGMNTEAFF TGTGCCAGCAGCCCCAGGGGCATGAACACTGAAGCTTTCTTT
TRBJ1-1 . TRBV11-1 . CASSRQGPTEAFF TGTGCCAGCAGCCGTCAGGGGCCCACTGAAGCTTTCTTT
TRBJ1-1 . TRBV28 TRBD1 CAGEDRGNNGAFF TGTGCCGGGGAGGACAGGGGGAACAACGGAGCTTTCTTT
TRBJ2-3 . TRBV5-1 TRBD2 CASSIPRTSGVEDTQYF TGCGCCAGCAGCATTCCCCGGACTAGCGGGGTAGAAGATACGCAGTATTTT
TRBJ1-5 . TRBV19 TRBD1 CASSNPAGGRHQPQHF TGTGCCAGTAGTAATCCCGCAGGGGGTAGGCATCAGCCCCAGCATTTT
TRBJ2-7 . TRBV29-1 TRBD2 CSVESPSGNEQYF TGCAGCGTTGAATCTCCTAGCGGCAACGAGCAGTACTTC
TRBJ1-1 . TRBV19 . CASSVQVLGTEAFF TGTGCCAGTAGTGTACAGGTCCTTGGGACTGAAGCTTTCTTT
TRBJ2-1 . TRBV18 TRBD2 CASSPLTGLVRLNNEQFF TGTGCCAGCTCACCACTGACCGGACTAGTCAGGCTTAACAATGAGCAGTTCTTC
TRBJ2-1 . TRBV11-1 . CASSSQRLNYNEQFF TGTGCCAGCAGCTCGCAGCGACTGAATTACAATGAGCAGTTCTTC
TRBJ2-7 . TRBV27 TRBD2 CASSLITSGYEQYF TGTGCCAGCAGTTTAATTACTAGCGGCTACGAGCAGTACTTC
TRBJ1-5 . TRBV30 TRBD1 CAWRGQGGQPQHF TGTGCCTGGAGGGGACAGGGAGGACAGCCCCAGCATTTT